This TCR beta chain was captured by sequencing in a study of vaccination effects on CD4 cells after COVID-19. This table comes from immunoSEQ multiplex PCR, and its TCRdb copy is limited to in-frame clones, with some not included. This table holds about 24,000 clones, 73% found once. Prior to sequencing, the ViraFEST assay stimulated PBMC with viral peptide pools, which expanded the antigen-specific CD4+ T cells. After more than 9 days in culture, the CD4+ T cells were isolated. It was two doses of either the BNT162b2 or mRNA-1273 vaccine that participants received. Researchers reported culturing approximately 1.8 million PBMC in each well, adding 8 to 10 IU/ml IL-2 and 10 ug/ml peptides. This clone was observed a few times. Its specificity is unknown. Study-wide results and caveats: Missing from the study were early post-infection timepoints, and its convalescent patients were few.

CDR3 size: 13 residues. Looked up from germline, CDR1 is SGHAT and CDR2 is FQNNGV. Trimming took off 0 bases at V and 11 bases at J, with 11 bases between the two ends. This TCR was sampled from a human donor who received a COVID-19 vaccine. The V gene is TRBV11-2, the J gene TRBJ2-1; no definite D call. The specimen comprised CD4+ T cells from PBMCs cultured with SARS-CoV-2 spike peptides, sampled after COVID-19 vaccination. The CDR3 DNA reads as TGTGCCAGCAGCTTAGATCTACGGCGGCAGCAGTTCTTC. Protein sequence: CASSLDLRRQQFF.